This TCR beta chain stems from a study of cytomegalovirus exposure and HLA in healthy donors. Overall study: Out of approximately 170 million T cells, an earlier analysis found more than 95 million unique TCR beta sequences in total.

The PCR employed 60 Vbeta primers together with 13 Jbeta primers. Method: immunoSEQ multiplex PCR; TCRdb's copy keeps in-frame clones and lacks some. The sample contains fewer than 200,000 clones, about 65% of which appear only once. Germline V gene data show CDR1 as SGHRS and CDR2 as YFSETQ. The CDR3 is 10 amino acids. V lost 7 bases and J 5 bases, leaving 6 bases between the germline ends. This chain links TRBV5-1 with TRBJ2-5; tentative D call: TRBD2 (6 bases). The sequencing input was PBMCs. The sequence was obtained from a girl aged 5 to 17 in good health and CMV-seronegative. The CDR3 protein is CASRGETQYF. The CDR3 nucleotides are TGCGCCAGCCGGGGGGAGACCCAGTACTTC.